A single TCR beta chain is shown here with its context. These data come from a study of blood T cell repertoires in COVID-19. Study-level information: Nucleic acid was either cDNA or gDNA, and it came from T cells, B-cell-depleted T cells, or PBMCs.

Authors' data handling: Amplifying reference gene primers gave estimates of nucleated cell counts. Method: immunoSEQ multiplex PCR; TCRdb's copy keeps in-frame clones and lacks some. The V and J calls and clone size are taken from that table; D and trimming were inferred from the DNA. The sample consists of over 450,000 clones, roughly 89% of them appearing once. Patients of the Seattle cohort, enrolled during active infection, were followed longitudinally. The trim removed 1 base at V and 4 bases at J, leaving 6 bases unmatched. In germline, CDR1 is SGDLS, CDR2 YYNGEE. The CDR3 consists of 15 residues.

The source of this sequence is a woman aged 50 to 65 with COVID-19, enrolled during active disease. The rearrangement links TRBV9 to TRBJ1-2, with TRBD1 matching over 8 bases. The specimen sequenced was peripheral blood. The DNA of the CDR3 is TGTGCCAGCAGCGTACACGGACAGGGAAGCTATGGCTACACCTTC. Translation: CASSVHGQGSYGYTF. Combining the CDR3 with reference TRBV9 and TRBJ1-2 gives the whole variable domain DSGVTQTPKHLITATGQRVTLRCSPRSGDLSVYWYQQSLDQGLQFLIQYYNGEERAKGNILERFSAQQFPDLHSELNLSSLELGDSALYFCASSVHGQGSYGYTFGSGTRLTVV.